This T cell receptor (beta chain) was recovered during a study of molecular identifiers for immune sequencing clone quantification. V was clipped by 8 bases and J by 1 base, with 20 bases between them. Germline CDR1 reads MNHEY; CDR2 reads SVGAGI. The CDR3 totals 17 residues. When naive CD8 T cells were sorted, they were gated as CD8+CD4-CCR7+CD45RA+. In regard to this clonotype: Its cognate antigen is unknown.

Study results and limitations: Because of identical TCR molecules sharing a barcode, sizes of highly expanded clones could be underestimated.

Listed TCR primers, together with previously described methods, were used for the bulk TCR libraries. TCRdb re-analysed the PCR reads in MiXCR, keeping a single row per CDR3 protein. The sample shows about 300,000 distinct CDR3 sequences, 20% to 25% of them seen only once. The receptor's source is a human donor in good health. Some libraries in this study had Jurkat cell RNA spiked in. The chain couples TRBV6-5 to TRBJ2-2, with D possibly TRBD2 on 7 matching bases. The sequenced sample consisted of naive CD8+ T cells from blood, with Jurkat cell RNA spiked in. Described subset: FACS-sorted CD8+CD4-CCR7+CD45RA+ naive T cells. Written as DNA, the CDR3 is TGTGCCAGCTATACAGTGTGGGGGGGCCTGAACACCGGGGAGCTGTTTTTT. This sequence encodes CASYTVWGGLNTGELFF.